The 14 T cell receptor beta chains given below trace back to one sample, sequenced in a study. From the RT-PCR reads, TCRdb called clonotypes with MiXCR, one entry per CDR3 protein. The sample has more than 600,000 distinct CDR3 sequences; 14% are singletons. The sample was memory CD4+ T cells from blood. The source is a female donor in good health, serving as a healthy control.

The V call is TRBV12-3 or TRBV12-4, the J call TRBJ1-5; D is unresolved. The V end lost 3 bases, the J end lost 3 bases, and 15 bases lay between the germline ends. This CDR3 has 16 residues. CDR3 loop: CASSFGRGFHNQPQHF. The CDR3 region has the DNA TGTGCCAGCAGTTTCGGTCGGGGATTCCACAATCAGCCCCAGCATTTT.

This clonotype was picked up many times. The chain combines TRBV20-1 with TRBJ2-3; TRBD2 aligns across 9 bases. The ends lost 6 bases at V and 5 bases at J; junction bases unmatched: 15. Germline CDR1 DFQATT, CDR2 SNEGSKA (reference sequence). The CDR3 loop spans 16 amino acids. This CDR3 is CSANRPGGRAIDTQYF. CDR3 bases: TGCAGTGCCAACCGTCCCGGCGGGAGGGCCATAGATACGCAGTATTTT.

The chain links TRBV28 to TRBJ1-2; D gene ambiguous. The CDR3 totals 14 residues. Germline assignment: CDR1 MDHEN and CDR2 SYDVKM. V was clipped by 8 bases and J by 3 bases, with 16 bases between them. The CDR3 region is CASGLPGEDYGYTF. Written as DNA, the CDR3 is TGTGCCAGCGGGCTCCCGGGAGAAGACTATGGCTACACCTTC.

This clonotype showed up many times. The chain is built from TRBV7-9 and TRBJ1-5; tentatively, D is TRBD1 (5 bases). This CDR3 is built from 12 residues. The germline gives CDR1 SEHNR, CDR2 FQNEAQ (reference sequence). V lost 5 bases to trimming and J lost 6 bases, with 8 bases between them. DNA for the CDR3: TGTGCCAGCAGCGCCGGGACTCAGCCCCAGCATTTT. It yields the protein CASSAGTQPQHF.

This clonotype has ten or more counts. This rearrangement joins TRBV27 to TRBJ2-2; D is undetermined. Trimming pared 6 bases from V and 2 bases from J, leaving 10 bases between. From germline, CDR1 is MNHEY and CDR2 SMNVEV (reference sequence). This CDR3 has 14 amino acids. The DNA of the CDR3 is TGTGCCAGCAGCTTAAGTAGAAACACCGGGGAGCTGTTTTTT. Translating gives CASSLSRNTGELFF.

The CDR3 bases are TGTGCCAGCAGAACGAGGGGAGATACGCAGTATTTT. Its translation: CASRTRGDTQYF. This rearrangement joins TRBV2 to TRBJ2-3, with D perhaps TRBD1 or TRBD2 (5 bases each). This CDR3 region has 12 residues. The germline V and J ends were trimmed by 6 bases and 5 bases, with 9 bases remaining between them. From germline, CDR1 is SNHLY and CDR2 FYNNEI.

Ten or more counts support this clonotype. The rearrangement joins TRBV12-3 or TRBV12-4 to TRBJ2-5, with a weak D call TRBD2 (5 bases). This CDR3 is 12 amino acids long. Trimming cost V 6 bases and J 9 bases, with 14 bases left between them. The CDR3 region has the DNA TGTGCCAGCAGCCACTCATACGGGGCCCAGTACTTC. Its protein product is CASSHSYGAQYF.

The V gene is TRBV12-3 or TRBV12-4, the J gene TRBJ1-5, with D unclear. The CDR3 covers 14 residues. Trimming stripped 7 bases from V and 2 bases from J, with 12 bases between. CDR3 in amino acids: CASTFEGGNQPQHF. The CDR3 nucleotides read TGTGCCAGCACCTTTGAGGGTGGCAATCAGCCCCAGCATTTT.

This clonotype was seen ten or more times. The chain links TRBV24-1 to TRBJ1-1; TRBD1 might be the D (5 bases). In germline, CDR1 is KGHDR, CDR2 SFDVKD. CDR3 length equals 13 residues. The V end lost 6 bases, the J end lost 4 bases, and 11 bases lay between the germline ends. The CDR3 DNA sequence: TGTGCCACCAGTCTTCCCGGGGGCACTGAAGCTTTCTTT. Translated: CATSLPGGTEAFF.

There are a few counts of this clonotype. The gene calls are TRBV10-3 and TRBJ2-5, with D tentatively TRBD2 (7 bases). The CDR3 sequence is 16 residues long. Germline V gene data show CDR1 as ENHRY and CDR2 as SYGVKD. Trimming removed 0 bases from V and 1 base from J, with 12 bases in between. The CDR3 bases are TGTGCCATCAGTGAGTCTGGCGGGGGCCGCCAAGAGACCCAGTACTTC. Protein product: CAISESGGGRQETQYF.

Only a few counts were recorded for this clonotype. This chain uses TRBV7-2 with TRBJ2-7, with D perhaps matching TRBD2 (6 bases). The CDR3 contains 12 residues. Trimming stripped 2 bases from V and 10 bases from J, with 12 bases between. From germline, CDR1 is SGHTA and CDR2 FQGNSA. The DNA for the CDR3 is TGTGCCAGCAGCTTACGAGCCGGGAGTCAGTACTTC. It translates to CASSLRAGSQYF.

This clonotype was counted only a few times. For the CDR3, the DNA is TGTGCCAGCCTTGCCGACACTGAAGCTTTCTTT. This translates into CASLADTEAFF. The chain links TRBV18 to TRBJ1-1; no definite D call. CDR1 is KGHSH, CDR2 LQKENI, per germline. Trimming shortened V by 8 bases and J by 3 bases, and 7 bases separated the two germline ends. This CDR3 contains 11 residues.

In this sample, this clonotype turned up a few times. J is TRBJ2-5 and V is TRBV12-3 or TRBV12-4, with D tentatively TRBD1 (5 bases). This CDR3 region has 16 residues. V was cut by 7 bases and J by 0 bases, with 18 bases left in between. The CDR3 here is CASTQSGFRYQETQYF. The CDR3 nucleotides read TGTGCCAGCACCCAATCAGGGTTCCGGTACCAAGAGACCCAGTACTTC.

Of note for this clonotype: A much larger clonotype is one base distant, so this may be a read error. This chain uses TRBV28 with TRBJ2-2; D is perhaps TRBD2 (5 bases). The CDR3 covers 14 residues. CDR1 and CDR2 from the germline V gene are MDHEN and SYDVKM. The CDR3 protein is CASRGSSVTGEMFF. The CDR3 DNA is TGTGCCAGCAGAGGCAGCTCGGTCACCGGGGAGATGTTTTTT.